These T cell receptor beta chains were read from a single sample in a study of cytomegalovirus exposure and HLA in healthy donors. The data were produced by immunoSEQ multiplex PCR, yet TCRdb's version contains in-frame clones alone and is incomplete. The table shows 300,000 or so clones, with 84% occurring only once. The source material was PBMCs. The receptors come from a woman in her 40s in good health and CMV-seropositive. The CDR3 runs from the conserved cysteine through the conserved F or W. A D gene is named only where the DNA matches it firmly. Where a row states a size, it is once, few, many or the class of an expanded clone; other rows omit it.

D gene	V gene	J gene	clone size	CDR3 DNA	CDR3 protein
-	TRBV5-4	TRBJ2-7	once	TGTGCCAGCAGCAAGGACAGTTCCTACGAGCAGTACTTC	CASSKDSSYEQYF
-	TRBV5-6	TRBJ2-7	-	TGTGCCAGCAGCTTGGGCCGGGGGTCCTACGAGCAGTACTTC	CASSLGRGSYEQYF
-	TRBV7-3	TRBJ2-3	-	TGTGCCAGCAGCTCTCGGGACACCTCGAGAGATACGCAGTATTTT	CASSSRDTSRDTQYF
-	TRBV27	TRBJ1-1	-	TGTGCCAGCCGGACATCTGGGAGGACTGAAGCTTTCTTT	CASRTSGRTEAFF
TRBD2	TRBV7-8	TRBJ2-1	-	TGTGCCAGCTCTAGCGGGAGGGCCGGATACAATGAGCAGTTCTTC	CASSSGRAGYNEQFF
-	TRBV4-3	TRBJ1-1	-	TGCGCCAGCAGCCAAGGTGGGACACCCAGGACTGAAGCTTTCTTT	CASSQGGTPRTEAFF
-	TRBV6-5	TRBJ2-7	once	TGTGCCAGCAGTTACGCCCGAACGAGCTCCTACGAGCAGTACTTC	CASSYARTSSYEQYF
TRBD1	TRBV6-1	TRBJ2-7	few	TGTGCCACAGGCTTCAGGGACAGGGGAGCATACGAGCAGTACTTC	CATGFRDRGAYEQYF
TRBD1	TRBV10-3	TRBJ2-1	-	TGTGCCATCAGTGTACAGGGGGCTCATGATGAGCAGTTCTTC	CAISVQGAHDEQFF
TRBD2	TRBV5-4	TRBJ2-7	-	TGTGCCAGCAGCTTAGGAGGGAGGGGCGACGAGCAGTACTTC	CASSLGGRGDEQYF
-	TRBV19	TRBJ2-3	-	TGTGCCAGTAGTATAGATCATACCGGTTCTAGCACAGATACGCAGTATTTT	CASSIDHTGSSTDTQYF
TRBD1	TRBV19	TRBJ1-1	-	TGTGCCAGTAGTAACAATCGGGACAGATCACCGTTTGAAGCTTTCTTT	CASSNNRDRSPFEAFF
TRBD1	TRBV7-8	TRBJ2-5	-	TGTGCCAGCAGCTCCGACAGGGTAGGCGAGACCCAGTACTTC	CASSSDRVGETQYF
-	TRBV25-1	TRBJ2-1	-	TGTGCCAGCAGTCTCTTCCCGGGGAATGAGCAGTTCTTC	CASSLFPGNEQFF